This passage covers 27 T cell receptor beta chains from one sample sequenced in a study of T cells after yellow fever vaccination. TCRdb reprocessed the 5' RACE reads with MiXCR, giving one entry per CDR3 protein. The sample holds some 500,000 distinct CDR3 sequences, approximately 12% seen once. Sequences were derived from PBMCs, sampled on the day of the yellow fever booster vaccination. Every receptor here comes from a man aged 25 to 45 who received the YFV17D yellow fever vaccine.

This clonotype has a handful of counts. V usage is TRBV7-2 and J usage is TRBJ2-1; 15 bases are shared with TRBD2. The germline V gene encodes CDR1 SGHTA and CDR2 FQGNSA. V dropped 2 bases and J dropped 9; count of bases not matched to a gene: 5. This CDR3 contains 16 residues. DNA of the CDR3: TGTGCCAGCAGCTTAAACCCGGGACTAGCGGGAGGTGAGCAGTTCTTC. Encoded protein: CASSLNPGLAGGEQFF.

A few counts support this clonotype. This chain joins TRBV5-6 and TRBJ1-5; 9 bases align to TRBD1. CDR1 is SGHDT, CDR2 YYEEEE, per germline. Trimming took 5 bases from V and 7 from J; bases not matched to a gene: 10. CDR3 size: 15 residues. The CDR3 DNA sequence: TGTGCCAGCAGTTTTTCGACAGGGGGAGGGCAGCCCCAGCATTTT. It encodes CASSFSTGGGQPQHF.

In this sample, this clonotype turned up a few times. This rearrangement joins TRBV29-1 to TRBJ1-1, with D hard to call. The CDR3 consists of 12 residues. The V end lost 4 bases, the J end lost 1 base, and 7 bases lay between the germline ends. CDR1 and CDR2 from the germline V gene are SQVTM and ANQGSEA. CDR3 sequence reads: CSVGAANTEAFF. The DNA for the CDR3 is TGCAGCGTTGGAGCAGCGAACACTGAAGCTTTCTTT.

The V gene is TRBV10-1, the J gene TRBJ1-5; D is undetermined. The V gene's germline CDR1 is WNHNN and CDR2 SYGVQD (reference sequence). The CDR3 length is 12 residues. Trimming left V 2 bases short and J 9 bases short, with 8 bases between. The DNA for the CDR3 is TGCGCCAGCAGTGAGGCTAACGGGCCCCAGCATTTT. Translating it yields CASSEANGPQHF.

This clonotype was counted many times. The chain employs TRBV12-3 or TRBV12-4 and TRBJ2-7; no reliable D call. Trimming stripped 5 bases from V and 2 bases from J, with 4 bases between. This CDR3 spans 11 amino acids. CDR3: CASSATYEQYF. The CDR3 nucleotides are TGTGCCAGCAGTGCAACCTACGAGCAGTACTTC.

This clonotype was detected only a few times. V gene TRBV29-1 combines with J gene TRBJ1-1, with D perhaps matching TRBD1 (6 bases). The germline gives CDR1 SQVTM, CDR2 ANQGSEA. The V and J ends lost 6 bases and 7 bases respectively, with 9 bases between them. This CDR3 is 10 amino acids long. This chain's CDR3 is CSVAGVEAFF. CDR3 in DNA: TGCAGCGTGGCAGGGGTTGAAGCTTTCTTT.

This sequence joins TRBV5-6 and TRBJ2-3; 7 positions match TRBD2. V was clipped by 4 bases and J by 0 bases; unmatched bases: 5. The CDR3 runs 15 residues. Germline values: CDR1 SGHDT, CDR2 YYEEEE. The CDR3 loop is CASSPTSLSTDTQYF. The CDR3 DNA reads as TGTGCCAGCAGCCCGACTAGCCTTAGCACAGATACGCAGTATTTT. The variable domain in full, completed from reference TRBV5-6 and TRBJ2-3, reads DAGVTQSPTHLIKTRGQQVTLRCSPKSGHDTVSWYQQALGQGPQFIFQYYEEEERQRGNFPDRFSGHQFPNYSSELNVNALLLGDSALYLCASSPTSLSTDTQYFGPGTRLTVL.

The chain uses TRBV4-2 and TRBJ2-3; 7 bases line up with TRBD1. Looked up from germline, CDR1 is LGHNA and CDR2 is YNFKEQ. CDR3 size: 16 residues. The J segment lost 4 bases and the V segment lost 2 bases, leaving 9 bases of the junction unmatched. The CDR3 DNA is TGTGCCAGCAGCCAAAAGGGGCAGGGGGTGTCAGATACGCAGTATTTT. Translated, it gives CASSQKGQGVSDTQYF.

This clonotype was observed a handful of times. This chain links TRBV29-1 with TRBJ2-3, with TRBD2 identical over 11 bases. The CDR3 is 18 residues long. The V gene end was trimmed by 0 bases and the J gene end by 0 bases; junction bases not matched to a gene: 8. Germline CDR1 SQVTM, CDR2 ANQGSEA. The CDR3 nucleotides read TGCAGCGTTGAAGATACTACTAGCGGGAGAGGTAGCACAGATACGCAGTATTTT. Encoded protein: CSVEDTTSGRGSTDTQYF.

This chain links TRBV25-1 with TRBJ1-3, with no clear D. The V gene lost 4 bases and the J gene lost 9 bases, with 13 bases spanning the gap. Per germline, CDR1 MGHDK and CDR2 SYGVNS. The length of the CDR3 is 13 residues. The chain's CDR3 is CASSGTVEGTIYF. The CDR3 nucleotides are TGTGCCAGCAGTGGGACGGTGGAGGGCACCATATATTTT.

The chain recombines TRBV11-2 with TRBJ1-1, with a tentative D call TRBD1 (6 bases). CDR3 length: 18 residues. Germline V gives CDR1 SGHAT, CDR2 FQNNGV. Trimming shortened V by 4 bases and J by 0 bases, and 21 bases separated the two germline ends. In DNA, the CDR3 is TGTGCCAGCAGCTCGGGTTGGGGACTTCGACAGGTGAACACTGAAGCTTTCTTT. As protein: CASSSGWGLRQVNTEAFF.

This chain links TRBV18 with TRBJ2-1; D perhaps matches TRBD2 (6 bases). This CDR3 is built from 15 residues. V lost 6 bases and J 4 bases, leaving 16 bases between the germline ends. CDR1 and CDR2 (germline): KGHSH, LQKENI. CDR3 in DNA: TGTGCCAGCTCTGGTGGGAGGTCGCCATACAATGAGCAGTTCTTC. Translating gives CASSGGRSPYNEQFF.

This clonotype was seen only a few times. The V and J genes are TRBV5-5 and TRBJ2-5; 8 bases match TRBD1. From germline, CDR1 is SGHKS and CDR2 YYEKEE (reference sequence). The CDR3 length is 13 residues. V gave up 1 base and J gave up 14 bases; unmatched junction bases: 10. The CDR3 is CASSLSAGQALYF. The CDR3 nucleotides are TGTGCCAGCAGCTTGTCTGCGGGACAGGCGCTTTACTTC. Full variable domain (outside the CDR3, taken from reference TRBV5-5 and TRBJ2-5): DAGVTQSPTHLIKTRGQQVTLRCSPISGHKSVSWYQQVLGQGPQFIFQYYEKEERGRGNFPDRFSARQFPNYSSELNVNALLLGDSALYLCASSLSAGQALYFGPGTRLLVL.

V usage is TRBV7-2 and J usage is TRBJ1-1, with D unclear. The CDR3 consists of 15 residues. Germline CDR1 reads SGHTA; CDR2 reads FQGNSA. V lost 2 bases, J lost 1 base, and 11 bases lay in between. The DNA for the CDR3 is TGTGCCAGCAGCTTACTTGGGGTATCGAACACTGAAGCTTTCTTT. This encodes CASSLLGVSNTEAFF.

The CDR3 loop reads CSVEDLGTTYNEQFF. CDR3 nucleotides: TGCAGCGTTGAAGATCTAGGGACCACGTACAATGAGCAGTTCTTC. V gene TRBV29-1 combines with J gene TRBJ2-1; D may correspond to TRBD1 or TRBD2 (5 bases each). V was trimmed by 0 bases and J by 4 bases, leaving 13 bases between them. Germline-derived CDR1 and CDR2 are SQVTM and ANQGSEA. CDR3 length: 15 amino acids.

This clonotype was seen a handful of times. The rearrangement joins TRBV4-1 to TRBJ2-7, with TRBD2 identical over 8 bases. The V segment lost 1 base and the J segment 4 bases; nucleotides outside the gene matches: 3. From germline, CDR1 is MGHRA and CDR2 YSYEKL. The CDR3 covers 14 residues. The CDR3 here is CASSQVTGGYEQYF. As DNA, the CDR3 is TGCGCCAGCAGCCAAGTGACGGGAGGGTACGAGCAGTACTTC.

The sample holds a few counts of this clonotype. CDR3: CASIIFPGQGGPPAKNIQYF. The CDR3 region has the DNA TGTGCCAGCATCATTTTTCCGGGACAGGGGGGCCCACCCGCCAAAAACATTCAGTACTTC. The J gene is TRBJ2-4, the V gene TRBV4-2; 11 bases line up with TRBD1. The CDR3 covers 20 residues. The trim removed 7 bases at V and 1 base at J, leaving 18 bases unmatched. The V gene's germline CDR1 is LGHNA and CDR2 YNFKEQ.

Comments on this clonotype: A read error may produce the germline difference seen at one junction end. The chain combines TRBV7-7 with TRBJ2-1; a possible D gene is TRBD1 (5 bases). The CDR3 has 13 residues. The germline gives CDR1 SSHAT, CDR2 FNYEAQ (reference sequence). Here the CDR3 reads CASTLGPGNEQFF. As DNA, the CDR3 is TGTGCCAGCACCTTAGGCCCAGGGAATGAGCAGTTCTTC. The complete variable domain, with remaining parts taken from reference TRBV7-7 and TRBJ2-1, reads GAGVSQSPRYKVTKRGQDVTLRCDPISSHATLYWYQQALGQGPEFLTYFNYEAQPDKSGLPSDRFSAERPEGSISTLTIQRTEQRDSAMYRCASTLGPGNEQFFGPGTRLTVL.

The V call is TRBV6-5, the J call TRBJ2-5, with TRBD1 identical over 7 bases. Germline V gene lookup returns CDR1 MNHEY and CDR2 SVGAGI. The length of the CDR3 is 14 residues. Unmatched junction bases numbered 5, after V lost 2 bases and J lost 5 bases. The CDR3 region is CASSYDPRGETQYF. CDR3 in DNA: TGTGCCAGCAGTTACGACCCCAGGGGGGAGACCCAGTACTTC.

The chain combines TRBV29-1 with TRBJ2-1; D is uncertain. Germline CDR1 SQVTM, CDR2 ANQGSEA. The V gene lost 4 bases and the J gene lost 7 bases, with 14 bases spanning the gap. The CDR3 runs to 13 residues. The CDR3 region is CSVGLSPLNEQFF. DNA of the CDR3: TGCAGCGTTGGGCTAAGCCCCCTGAATGAGCAGTTCTTC.

The rearrangement links TRBV28 to TRBJ2-7, with 9 bases fitting TRBD1. J gave up 5 bases and V 7 bases, and 15 bases lay outside the gene matches. Germline V gene lookup returns CDR1 MDHEN and CDR2 SYDVKM. This CDR3 is built from 16 residues. CDR3 DNA: TGTGCCAGCAACCCGACGGGGGGACAGGGTAACCACGAGCAGTACTTC. Its protein product is CASNPTGGQGNHEQYF.

The CDR3 DNA reads as TGCGCCAGCAGCCAAGGGTTCCTTAGCGGGAGGAGGTTCGAGCAGTACTTC. It yields the protein CASSQGFLSGRRFEQYF. The gene calls are TRBV4-3 and TRBJ2-7, with 10 bases lining up with TRBD2. This CDR3 has 17 residues. The V and J ends lost 1 base and 6 bases, in that order; junction bases with no gene match: 12. Germline-derived CDR1 and CDR2 are LGHNA and YSLEER.

The chain recombines TRBV7-7 with TRBJ2-1; 11 bases line up with TRBD2. V gave up 10 bases and J gave up 8 bases; unmatched junction bases: 22. The germline gives CDR1 SSHAT, CDR2 FNYEAQ (reference sequence). CDR3 size: 18 residues. In DNA form, the CDR3 reads TGTGCCATCTGTTTCGTGACTAGCGGGGTGGGGTCTTTGGATGAGCAGTTCTTC. Protein: CAICFVTSGVGSLDEQFF.

In this sample, this clonotype turned up a few times. The V gene is TRBV20-1, the J gene TRBJ2-3; perhaps D is TRBD1 or TRBD2 (5 bases each). Deletions cut 5 bases from V and 4 bases from J, with 16 bases between. The CDR3 spans 14 residues. In germline, CDR1 is DFQATT, CDR2 SNEGSKA (reference sequence). The DNA of the CDR3 is TGCAGTGCTTTCAGCCGGGACCCCTCAGATACGCAGTATTTT. It is translated as CSAFSRDPSDTQYF.

The chain combines TRBV7-9 with TRBJ2-5; D is undetermined. Germline CDR1 and CDR2: SEHNR and FQNEAQ (reference sequence). The CDR3 runs 13 residues. V was shortened by 7 bases and J by 5 bases, with 14 bases between the two germline ends. Here the CDR3 DNA reads TGTGCCAGCACCCTTGACGCTTTCGAGACCCAGTACTTC. Translated, it gives CASTLDAFETQYF.

The gene calls are TRBV15 and TRBJ2-2; D ambiguous. Germline V gene lookup returns CDR1 LNHNV and CDR2 YYDKDF (reference sequence). V dropped 1 base and J dropped 1 base, with 7 bases sitting between them. This CDR3 has 15 residues. CDR3 in amino acids: CATSRVVQNTGELFF. CDR3 coding DNA: TGTGCCACCAGCAGAGTGGTCCAGAACACCGGGGAGCTGTTTTTT.

V is TRBV20-1 and J is TRBJ2-1, with 8 bases identical to TRBD2. Germline trimming cut 8 bases from V and 0 bases from J; bases unmatched to any gene: 9. Germline V gene lookup returns CDR1 DFQATT and CDR2 SNEGSKA (reference sequence). The CDR3 is made up of 15 amino acids. CDR3 nucleotides: TGCAGTCCTGGGGGGAGCGGGGGCTCCTACAATGAGCAGTTCTTC. Translating gives CSPGGSGGSYNEQFF.